This T cell receptor beta chain stems from a study of human T cells and chemical hapten exposure. Time point described: pre-sensitization, week 0. Treatment defined: therapeutic diphenylcyclopropenone sensitization with weekly scalp DPC. In germline, CDR1 is LNHDA, CDR2 SQIVND (reference sequence). This CDR3 is 15 amino acids long. Trimming removed 5 bases from V and 4 bases from J; junction bases left unmatched: 4. TCRdb called the RACE reads again in MiXCR, with one record for every CDR3 protein. The sample yields 150,000 to 200,000 distinct CDR3 sequences, around 30% seen once. The chain links TRBV19 to TRBJ2-2; 10 bases are shared with TRBD1. Sequenced here: whole blood, sampled in connection with sensitization to the hapten diphenylcyclopropenone (DPC). The sequence derives from a woman under 40 with alopecia areata. Some clones in this sample may be carry-over from other donors' samples. DNA of the CDR3: TGTGCCAGTAGTCAGACAGGGGGCGGCACCGGGGAGCTGTTTTTT. Translating it yields CASSQTGGGTGELFF.